This entry concerns a single TCR beta chain. Profiled with immunoSEQ multiplex PCR; TCRdb holds only in-frame clones, not every one. The sample lists 120,000 or so clones, about nine tenths seen once, with approximately 7.8% in the top ten. This sample is drawn from a study of control samples from healthy donors and cancer patients. This receptor was identified in a woman younger than 35 in good health. What was sequenced was blood.

The CDR3 reads CASSASGTGSDTQYF. CDR3 bases: TGTGCCAGCAGCGCTAGCGGGACAGGGTCAGATACGCAGTATTTT. V is TRBV11-3 and J is TRBJ2-3; tentatively, D is TRBD1 or TRBD2 (9 bases each). The ends were cut back, 5 bases at V and 4 bases at J, with 16 bases in the middle. Germline CDR1 and CDR2: SGHNT and YENEEA. The CDR3 length is 15 residues.